A selection of T cell receptor beta chains follows, all from one sample in a study of blood T cell repertoires in COVID-19. The assay was immunoSEQ multiplex PCR, and TCRdb's table has in-frame clones only and misses some. The sample carries fewer than 350,000 clones, 85% to 95% recorded once. What was sequenced was PBMCs or T cells enriched from blood (not recorded which). All receptors come from a man between 35 and 55 years old who had been exposed to COVID-19. Both conserved end residues are part of each CDR3. Each record gives: J gene, V gene, clone size, D gene, CDR3 protein, CDR3 DNA. A D gene is named only where the DNA matches it firmly. The listing skips clone size in some rows; elsewhere it reads once, few, many or a size class.

j_call: TRBJ1-2; v_call: TRBV2; clone_size: NA; d_call: NA; cdr3_aa: CASSDVQTGNPYGYTF; cdr3_nt: TGTGCCAGCAGTGATGTACAAACAGGGAACCCCTATGGCTACACCTTC
j_call: TRBJ2-2; v_call: TRBV6-4; clone_size: NA; d_call: NA; cdr3_aa: CASSEGASNTGELFF; cdr3_nt: TGTGCCAGCAGTGAGGGGGCCTCGAACACCGGGGAGCTGTTTTTT
j_call: TRBJ2-1; v_call: TRBV4-1; clone_size: NA; d_call: TRBD2; cdr3_aa: CASSGPSGLAAFNEQFF; cdr3_nt: TGCGCCAGCAGCGGGCCCTCAGGACTAGCGGCCTTCAATGAGCAGTTCTTC
j_call: TRBJ1-6; v_call: TRBV11-2; clone_size: NA; d_call: TRBD1; cdr3_aa: CASSNRDRGSPLHF; cdr3_nt: TGTGCCAGCAGCAACCGGGACAGGGGTTCACCCCTCCACTTT
j_call: TRBJ2-5; v_call: TRBV7-8; clone_size: NA; d_call: NA; cdr3_aa: CASSLGRYQETQYF; cdr3_nt: TGTGCCAGCAGCTTAGGCAGATACCAAGAGACCCAGTACTTC
j_call: TRBJ1-2; v_call: TRBV9; clone_size: NA; d_call: TRBD1; cdr3_aa: CASSVEGTGGNGYTF; cdr3_nt: TGTGCCAGCAGCGTAGAAGGGACAGGGGGCAATGGCTACACCTTC
j_call: TRBJ2-7; v_call: TRBV6-5; clone_size: NA; d_call: TRBD2; cdr3_aa: CASSYGLAGYEQYF; cdr3_nt: TGTGCCAGCAGTTACGGACTAGCTGGCTACGAGCAGTACTTC
j_call: TRBJ2-2; v_call: TRBV5-6; clone_size: NA; d_call: TRBD2; cdr3_aa: CASSAGTITGELFF; cdr3_nt: TGTGCCAGCAGCGCAGGGACTATCACCGGGGAGCTGTTTTTT
j_call: TRBJ2-2; v_call: TRBV6-5; clone_size: NA; d_call: NA; cdr3_aa: CASSYSEVGVELFF; cdr3_nt: TGTGCCAGCAGTTACTCGGAGGTCGGCGTGGAGCTGTTTTTT
j_call: TRBJ1-1; v_call: TRBV28; clone_size: once; d_call: NA; cdr3_aa: CASSISLSEAFF; cdr3_nt: TGTGCCAGCAGTATTTCCTTGTCTGAAGCTTTCTTT
j_call: TRBJ2-3; v_call: TRBV27; clone_size: NA; d_call: NA; cdr3_aa: CASSLERLSTQYF; cdr3_nt: TGTGCCAGCAGTTTAGAGAGGCTAAGCACGCAGTATTTT
j_call: TRBJ1-6; v_call: TRBV9; clone_size: once; d_call: TRBD1; cdr3_aa: CASSPSGRDRGTLHF; cdr3_nt: TGTGCCAGCAGCCCATCCGGACGGGACAGAGGAACCCTCCACTTT
j_call: TRBJ2-7; v_call: TRBV30; clone_size: NA; d_call: NA; cdr3_aa: CAWSVRGYEQYF; cdr3_nt: TGTGCCTGGAGTGTACGAGGGTACGAGCAGTACTTC
j_call: TRBJ2-1; v_call: TRBV24-1; clone_size: once; d_call: TRBD1; cdr3_aa: CATSPGQWGYNEQFF; cdr3_nt: TGTGCCACCAGCCCGGGACAGTGGGGGTACAATGAGCAGTTCTTC
j_call: TRBJ1-5; v_call: TRBV7-9; clone_size: NA; d_call: TRBD1; cdr3_aa: CASSPGQGFRQPQHF; cdr3_nt: TGTGCCAGCAGCCCTGGACAGGGTTTCCGTCAGCCCCAGCATTTT
j_call: TRBJ1-1; v_call: TRBV30; clone_size: NA; d_call: NA; cdr3_aa: CAWSETLEAEAFF; cdr3_nt: TGTGCCTGGAGTGAAACCCTTGAGGCTGAAGCTTTCTTT